This TCR beta chain was identified during a study of shared clonotypes between healthy human individuals. Study context: There were three CD4 naive, three CD4 memory, two CD8 naive and one CD8 memory plates per donor.

On this clone: The antigen remains undetermined.

The repertoire was sequenced with immunoSEQ multiplex PCR; TCRdb's copy has only in-frame clones and lacks some. Found here are about 2.4 million clones, 85% to 95% of them singletons; the top ten hold around 0.15%. The study's findings and limits: Naive CD4 clonotype sharing across several donors was 4% to 5%. Incomplete sequencing of sorted subsets was indicated by rarefaction despite large depth.

V lost 3 bases and J 7 bases, leaving 13 bases between the germline ends. The germline gives CDR1 SNHLY, CDR2 FYNNEI. This CDR3 is 14 amino acids long. The V gene is TRBV2, the J gene TRBJ1-5; the D is unclear. The receptor was derived from a man in his late teens or twenties in good health. The source material was naive CD4+ T cells sorted from blood. Stated subset: CD45RA+ positively selected. CDR3 residues: CASSDKTGEQPQHF. CDR3 DNA: TGTGCCAGCAGTGACAAGACCGGGGAGCAGCCCCAGCATTTT.